The clone carrying this T cell receptor beta chain was recorded a few times. Antigen specificity is unknown. This sample was included in a study of shared clonotypes between healthy human individuals. Study-wide results and limits: When compared with the clonotypes that were shared by all four sorted-subset donors, the non-shared clonotypes turned out to have lower generation probabilities.

Method: immunoSEQ multiplex PCR; TCRdb's copy keeps in-frame clones and lacks some. This sample has roughly 2.5 million clones, with around nine tenths found just once. This TCR came from a man aged 18 to 30 in good health. Specimen: naive CD4+ T cells sorted from blood. Subset in this sample: CD45RA+ positively selected.

CDR3 amino acids: CASSFRAGPLHF. The DNA of the CDR3 is TGTGCCAGCAGTTTTCGGGCAGGTCCACTCCACTTT. The chain carries TRBV28 and TRBJ1-6; D is unclear. The CDR3 extends over 12 amino acids. Germline assignment: CDR1 MDHEN and CDR2 SYDVKM. The ends were cut back, 3 bases at V and 16 bases at J, with 13 bases in the middle.